These 26 T cell receptor beta chains originate from one sample sequenced in a study of graft-versus-host responses after intestinal transplantation. TCRdb keeps only in-frame clones here, not all; method: immunoSEQ multiplex PCR. There are just over 85,000 clones in the sample; roughly 90% occur only once, and about 0.4% lies in the top ten. What these receptors recognize is not known. Sequenced material: unstimulated CD8+ T cells sorted from spleen or lymph node cells, taken before transplant. Every receptor here comes from a human donor who was the organ donor for an intestinal transplant.

The J gene is TRBJ2-3, the V gene TRBV28; the match to TRBD2 covers 11 bases. The CDR3 contains 16 residues. Germline V gene lookup returns CDR1 MDHEN and CDR2 SYDVKM. The V gene end was trimmed by 4 bases and the J gene end by 3 bases; junction bases not matched to a gene: 6. This chain's CDR3 is CASSSLAGETTDTQYF. The CDR3 DNA reads as TGTGCCAGCAGTTCACTAGCGGGGGAGACAACAGATACGCAGTATTTT.

The chain links TRBV25-1 to TRBJ1-1; D unclear. Germline V gene lookup returns CDR1 MGHDK and CDR2 SYGVNS. CDR3 size: 11 residues. V lost 10 bases, J lost 11 bases, and 17 bases lay in between. CDR3 nucleotides: TGTGCCACCCGCTACGGGTCTGCTGCTTTCTTT. Translated, it gives CATRYGSAAFF.

This clone has just a few counts. The rearrangement uses TRBV19 and TRBJ1-5; possibly TRBD1 for D (5 bases). The CDR3 sequence is 15 residues long. V was trimmed by 1 base and J by 8 bases, leaving 15 bases between them. Germline CDR1 LNHDA, CDR2 SQIVND (reference sequence). CDR3 amino acids: CASSIGNLLGEPQHF. The CDR3, as DNA: TGTGCCAGTAGTATAGGCAACCTTTTAGGGGAGCCCCAGCATTTT. Variable domain in full (rest from reference TRBV19 and TRBJ1-5): DGGITQSPKYLFRKEGQNVTLSCEQNLNHDAMYWYRQDPGQGLRLIYYSQIVNDFQKGDIAEGYSVSREKKESFPLTVTSAQKNPTAFYLCASSIGNLLGEPQHFGDGTRLSIL.

The CDR3 sequence is CASSDSPSGGYEQYF. Written as DNA, the CDR3 is TGTGCCAGCAGCGATTCTCCTAGCGGGGGCTACGAGCAGTACTTC. The chain combines TRBV9 with TRBJ2-7, with 10 bases aligning to TRBD2. The V gene end was trimmed by 3 bases and the J gene end by 3 bases; junction bases not matched to a gene: 6. Germline values: CDR1 SGDLS, CDR2 YYNGEE. This CDR3 has 15 residues.

This chain links TRBV19 with TRBJ2-1; 9 nucleotides align to TRBD2. V was clipped by 3 bases and J by 3 bases; unmatched bases: 3. CDR1 is LNHDA and CDR2 is SQIVND in the germline V gene (reference sequence). This CDR3 region has 15 residues. The CDR3 reads CASSISGSDYNEQFF. The CDR3 bases are TGTGCCAGTAGTATTAGCGGGAGTGACTACAATGAGCAGTTCTTC.

This clone showed up just once. The chain uses TRBV29-1 and TRBJ1-2; 8 bases are shared with TRBD1. CDR1 is SQVTM, CDR2 ANQGSEA, per germline. Trimming took 3 bases from V and 1 from J; bases not matched to a gene: 7. This CDR3 comprises 15 residues. CDR3 DNA: TGCAGCGTTGAGAAAGGACAGGGCTTTAACTATGGCTACACCTTC. Translation: CSVEKGQGFNYGYTF.

The chain uses TRBV28 and TRBJ2-3, with D tentatively TRBD2 (6 bases). The V end lost 7 bases, the J end lost 0 bases, and 20 bases lay between the germline ends. The CDR3 is 17 residues long. Germline CDR1 MDHEN, CDR2 SYDVKM. This CDR3 reads CASTLRRGGVSTDTQYF. CDR3 nucleotides: TGTGCCAGCACCCTACGGCGCGGCGGGGTTAGCACAGATACGCAGTATTTT.

The chain uses TRBV10-3 and TRBJ1-3, with D perhaps TRBD1 (5 bases). V was shortened by 3 bases and J by 3 bases, with 12 bases between the two germline ends. The CDR3 runs to 15 residues. Looked up from germline, CDR1 is ENHRY and CDR2 is SYGVKD. The CDR3, as DNA: TGTGCCATCAGTGACCCGGGCCAGGGTGGAAACACCATATATTTT. Amino acids: CAISDPGQGGNTIYF.

The chain couples TRBV5-6 to TRBJ1-6; D gene ambiguous. The CDR3 runs to 14 residues. Germline-derived CDR1 and CDR2 are SGHDT and YYEEEE. V was shortened by 6 bases and J by 9 bases, with 16 bases between the two germline ends. Here the CDR3 reads CASTPTPGGSPLHF. DNA for the CDR3: TGTGCCAGCACCCCCACCCCGGGAGGTTCACCCCTCCACTTT.

V and J are TRBV29-1 and TRBJ1-2, with TRBD1 identical over 7 bases. With 7 bases clipped from V and 4 bases from J, the junction kept 6 bases outside the gene matches. The germline CDR1 and CDR2 sequences are SQVTM and ANQGSEA. This CDR3 spans 12 amino acids. CDR3 loop: CSAGTEIYGYTF. The CDR3 DNA sequence: TGCAGCGCCGGGACAGAAATCTATGGCTACACCTTC.

This chain joins TRBV5-6 and TRBJ2-3; 12 bases match TRBD2. Germline CDR1 reads SGHDT; CDR2 reads YYEEEE. CDR3 length: 14 amino acids. The J segment lost 7 bases and the V segment lost 2 bases, leaving 2 bases of the junction unmatched. The DNA of the CDR3 is TGTGCCAGCAGCTTACTAGCGGGGGGAAATACGCAGTATTTT. Its translation: CASSLLAGGNTQYF.

The chain carries TRBV6-1 and TRBJ1-6, with TRBD1 as a possible D gene (5 bases). Trimming stripped 1 base from V and 3 bases from J, with 13 bases between. The CDR3 runs 17 residues. Germline V lookup: CDR1 MNHNS, CDR2 SASEGT. The CDR3: CASSEDLSGIYNSPLHF. CDR3 coding DNA: TGTGCCAGCAGTGAAGATTTATCAGGGATCTATAATTCACCCCTCCACTTT.

The chain employs TRBV4-3 and TRBJ2-5, with TRBD2 as a possible D gene (6 bases). This CDR3 spans 16 amino acids. Germline V CDR1 and CDR2: LGHNA, YSLEER. The V and J ends lost 1 base and 4 bases respectively, with 16 bases between them. This CDR3 is CASSQVALATGETQYF. Written as DNA, the CDR3 is TGCGCCAGCAGCCAAGTAGCGCTAGCGACGGGAGAGACCCAGTACTTC.

In nucleotides, the CDR3 is TGTGCCAGCAGCGTAGGGGGAGCAGGGGCGGGCGAGCAGTACTTC. It encodes CASSVGGAGAGEQYF. This chain connects TRBV9 to TRBJ2-7; possible D gene TRBD1, 6 bases. V was pared by 0 bases and J by 6 bases, with 16 bases between. CDR3 length: 15 amino acids. CDR1 is SGDLS and CDR2 is YYNGEE in the germline V gene.

This chain connects TRBV9 to TRBJ2-1; unclear D gene. The V gene lost 2 bases and the J gene lost 6 bases, with 6 bases spanning the gap. Looked up from germline, CDR1 is SGDLS and CDR2 is YYNGEE. The CDR3 has 12 amino acids. The CDR3 region has the DNA TGTGCCAGCAGCGTGTCCGGCAATGAGCAGTTCTTC. It encodes CASSVSGNEQFF. The complete variable domain, with remaining parts taken from reference TRBV9 and TRBJ2-1, reads DSGVTQTPKHLITATGQRVTLRCSPRSGDLSVYWYQQSLDQGLQFLIQYYNGEERAKGNILERFSAQQFPDLHSELNLSSLELGDSALYFCASSVSGNEQFFGPGTRLTVL.

The rearrangement uses TRBV4-1 and TRBJ2-2, with TRBD2 matching over 12 bases. V lost 0 bases and J lost 7; bases outside the gene matches: 9. This CDR3 region has 18 residues. Germline V lookup: CDR1 MGHRA, CDR2 YSYEKL. CDR3 sequence reads: CASSQDGASGGAGGELFF. The CDR3 bases are TGCGCCAGCAGCCAAGACGGGGCTAGCGGGGGGGCCGGCGGGGAGCTGTTTTTT.

J is TRBJ1-2 and V is TRBV9, with 8 positions matching TRBD1. The CDR3 has 16 residues. The germline gives CDR1 SGDLS, CDR2 YYNGEE. Trimming at V came to 0 bases and at J to 4 bases, leaving 8 bases not matched to a gene. The CDR3 spells CASSVDLQGEVYGYTF. For the CDR3, the DNA is TGTGCCAGCAGCGTAGATTTACAGGGGGAGGTCTATGGCTACACCTTC.

In this sample, this clone turned up once. The V gene is TRBV28, the J gene TRBJ2-7; D may be TRBD1 (6 bases). V was pared by 2 bases and J by 3 bases, with 11 bases between. Germline V gives CDR1 MDHEN, CDR2 SYDVKM. The CDR3 runs to 14 residues. DNA of the CDR3: TGTGCCAGCAGTTTAGGGGGCCAGGGCTACGAGCAGTACTTC. This encodes CASSLGGQGYEQYF.

V usage is TRBV4-3 and J usage is TRBJ2-3, with a tentative D call TRBD2 (6 bases). CDR1 is LGHNA, CDR2 YSLEER, per germline. V lost 0 bases and J 1 base, leaving 8 bases between the germline ends. This CDR3 has 15 residues. CDR3 sequence reads: CASSQDGGGTDTQYF. The CDR3 bases are TGCGCCAGCAGCCAAGATGGAGGGGGCACAGATACGCAGTATTTT.

This chain joins TRBV5-6 and TRBJ2-1, with 12 bases fitting TRBD1. The CDR3 has 15 amino acids. With 4 bases clipped from V and 8 bases from J, the junction kept 7 bases outside the gene matches. Per the germline V gene, CDR1 is SGHDT and CDR2 is YYEEEE. The CDR3 DNA follows: TGTGCCAGCAGCGACGGGACAGGGGGCTTCCATGAGCAGTTCTTC. Translated, it gives CASSDGTGGFHEQFF.

The chain employs TRBV4-1 and TRBJ1-6; 7 bases agree with TRBD1. Trimming cost V 3 bases and J 7 bases; bases outside gene matches: 3. CDR1 is MGHRA, CDR2 YSYEKL, per germline. This CDR3 spans 14 amino acids. CDR3 loop: CASSHPGQNSPLHF. In DNA, the CDR3 is TGCGCCAGCAGCCACCCGGGACAGAATTCACCCCTCCACTTT.

The chain recombines TRBV13 with TRBJ2-5; 12 bases map to TRBD2. The DNA end is more similar to TRBJ2-7, so the J call may be wrong. The CDR3 has 15 residues. Germline CDR1 PRHDT, CDR2 FYEKMQ (reference sequence). Written as DNA, the CDR3 is TGTGCCAGCAGCTTCCCTAGCGGGGGGGACTACGAGCAGTACTTC. Translation: CASSFPSGGDYEQYF.

This clone was counted once. The V call is TRBV6-1, the J call TRBJ1-5; possibly TRBD1 for D (5 bases). Germline CDR1 reads MNHNS; CDR2 reads SASEGT. The CDR3 has 15 amino acids. Between the trimmed V and J ends, which lost 2 bases and 5 bases, there was a span of 13 bases. Here the CDR3 DNA reads TGTGCCAGCAGTGAACCCCAGGGCGCTGATCAGCCCCAGCATTTT. Protein sequence: CASSEPQGADQPQHF.

V gene TRBV5-3 combines with J gene TRBJ1-5, with D uncertain. TRBV5-3 qualifies as an ORF whose function is uncertain. Between the trimmed V and J ends, which lost 0 bases and 7 bases, there was a span of 17 bases. CDR3 length: 16 amino acids. This CDR3 is CARSLGDQRPEQPQHF. The CDR3 DNA reads TGTGCCAGAAGCTTGGGCGATCAGCGGCCAGAGCAGCCCCAGCATTTT.

V usage is TRBV27 and J usage is TRBJ1-1; D not resolved. This CDR3 has 13 amino acids. V lost 5 bases and J 0 bases, leaving 7 bases between the germline ends. From germline, CDR1 is MNHEY and CDR2 SMNVEV (reference sequence). In nucleotides, the CDR3 is TGTGCCAGCAGTGGTACGGTGAACACTGAAGCTTTCTTT. Its translation: CASSGTVNTEAFF.

This chain connects TRBV11-2 to TRBJ1-4; D is ambiguous. Trimming cost V 5 bases and J 5 bases, with 9 bases left between them. Germline V gene data show CDR1 as SGHAT and CDR2 as FQNNGV. The length of the CDR3 is 13 residues. The CDR3 coding sequence is TGTGCCAGCAGCAATCGGGAAAATGAAAAACTGTTTTTT. It is translated as CASSNRENEKLFF. The full variable domain, its missing parts supplied by reference TRBV11-2 and TRBJ1-4, is EAGVAQSPRYKIIEKRQSVAFWCNPISGHATLYWYQQILGQGPKLLIQFQNNGVVDDSQLPKDRFSAERLKGVDSTLKIQPAKLEDSAVYLCASSNRENEKLFFGSGTQLSVL.